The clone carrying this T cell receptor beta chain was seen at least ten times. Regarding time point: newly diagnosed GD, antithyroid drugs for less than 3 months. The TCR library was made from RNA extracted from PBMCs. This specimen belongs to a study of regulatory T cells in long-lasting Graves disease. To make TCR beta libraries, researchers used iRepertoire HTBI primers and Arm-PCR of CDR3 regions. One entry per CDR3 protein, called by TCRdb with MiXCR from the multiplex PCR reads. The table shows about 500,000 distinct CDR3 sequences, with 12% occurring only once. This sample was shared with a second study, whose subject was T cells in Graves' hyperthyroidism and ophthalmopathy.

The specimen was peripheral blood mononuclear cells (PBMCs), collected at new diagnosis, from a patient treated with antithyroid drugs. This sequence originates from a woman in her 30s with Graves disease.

The CDR3 nucleotides read TGTGCCAGCAGGGAGGACTTTCTCGAGCAGTACTTC. It translates to CASREDFLEQYF. The chain has TRBV2 and TRBJ2-7; TRBD2 is a possible D gene (5 bases). V was shortened by 6 bases and J by 6 bases, with 12 bases between the two germline ends. This CDR3 region has 12 residues. CDR1 SNHLY and CDR2 FYNNEI come from the germline V gene.